This T cell receptor (beta chain) is from a study of radiotherapy plus CTLA-4 blockade in lung cancer. Assay used: immunoSEQ multiplex PCR; TCRdb lists only in-frame clones, some missing. The sample holds some 110,000 clones; about 90% are singletons and the top ten take 5.5% to 8%. The germline CDR1 and CDR2 sequences are SNHLY and FYNNEI. CDR3 length equals 14 residues. V shed 7 bases and J 7 bases; nucleotides not matched to a gene: 8. The chain links TRBV2 to TRBJ1-2; 11 nucleotides line up with TRBD1. Specimen: peripheral blood, collected from a patient treated with radiotherapy plus ipilimumab. This sequence was found in a human donor with non-small cell lung cancer that progressed on radiotherapy plus ipilimumab. CDR3 coding DNA: TGTGCCAGCAAAGAGATGGGACAGGGGGTTGGCTACACCTTC. Amino acid sequence: CASKEMGQGVGYTF.